This record looks at one T cell receptor beta chain sequence and its context. Its antigen remains unknown. Sequencing used immunoSEQ multiplex PCR; TCRdb keeps in-frame clones, though not all of them. The sample shows around 50,000 clones, around nine tenths of them seen only once. The sample originates from a study of T cell responses to AZD1222 COVID-19 vaccine. Findings of the study overall: The repertoires were collected only after the peak T cell response.

The sequence derives from an adult who received the AZD1222 COVID-19 vaccine. The material sequenced was peripheral blood, taken 28 days after the second AZD1222 dose.

CDR3 residues: CASIQNWAGNTIYF. CDR3 nucleotides: TGTGCCAGCATTCAAAACTGGGCCGGAAACACCATATATTTT. V is TRBV7-9 and J is TRBJ1-3; D gene uncertain. Germline lookup yields CDR1 SEHNR and CDR2 FQNEAQ (reference sequence). CDR3 size: 14 residues. Trimming pared 7 bases from V and 4 bases from J, leaving 14 bases between.